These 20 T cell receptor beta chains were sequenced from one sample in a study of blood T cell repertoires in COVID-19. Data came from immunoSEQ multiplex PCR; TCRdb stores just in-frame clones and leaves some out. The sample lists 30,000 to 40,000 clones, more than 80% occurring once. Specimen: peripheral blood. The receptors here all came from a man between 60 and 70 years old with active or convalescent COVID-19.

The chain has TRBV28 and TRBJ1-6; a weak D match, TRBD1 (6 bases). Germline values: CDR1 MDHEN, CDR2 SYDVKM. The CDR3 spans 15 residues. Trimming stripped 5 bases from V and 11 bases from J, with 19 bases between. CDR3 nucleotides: TGTGCCAGCAGTAGACTACGACAGGTCAGCCCACCCCTCCACTTT. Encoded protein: CASSRLRQVSPPLHF.

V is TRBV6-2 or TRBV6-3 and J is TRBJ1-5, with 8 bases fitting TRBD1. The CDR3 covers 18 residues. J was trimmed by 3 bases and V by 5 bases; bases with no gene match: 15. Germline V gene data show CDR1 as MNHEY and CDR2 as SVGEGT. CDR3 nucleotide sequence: TGTGCCAGCAGTCGGACAGGGTCACGAACACCTCACAATCAGCCCCAGCATTTT. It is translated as CASSRTGSRTPHNQPQHF.

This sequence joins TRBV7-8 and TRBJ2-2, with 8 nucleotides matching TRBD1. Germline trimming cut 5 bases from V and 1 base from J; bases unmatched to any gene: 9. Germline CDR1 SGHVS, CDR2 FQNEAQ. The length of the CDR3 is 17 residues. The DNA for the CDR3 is TGTGCCAGCAGCCGAGACAGGGGAGTTTTGAACACCGGGGAGCTGTTTTTT. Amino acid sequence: CASSRDRGVLNTGELFF.

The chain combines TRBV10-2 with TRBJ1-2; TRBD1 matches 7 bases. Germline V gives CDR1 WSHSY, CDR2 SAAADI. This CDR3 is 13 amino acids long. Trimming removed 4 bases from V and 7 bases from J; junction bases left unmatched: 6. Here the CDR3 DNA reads TGCGCCAGCAGTGGAGGGGGCGGTGGTGGCTACACCTTC. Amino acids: CASSGGGGGGYTF.

CDR3 bases: TGCGCCAGCAGCTTAGACATGAACACTGAAGCTTTCTTT. Amino acids: CASSLDMNTEAFF. The genes are TRBV5-1 and TRBJ1-1, with no clear D. CDR1 and CDR2 (germline): SGHRS, YFSETQ. This CDR3 comprises 13 residues. V shed 2 bases and J shed 0 bases, with 5 bases lying between them.

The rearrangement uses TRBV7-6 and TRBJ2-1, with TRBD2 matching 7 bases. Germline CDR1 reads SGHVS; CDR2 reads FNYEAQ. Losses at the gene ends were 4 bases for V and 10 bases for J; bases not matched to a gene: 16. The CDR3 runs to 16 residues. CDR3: CASSSDGLAGEEEQFF. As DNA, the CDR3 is TGTGCCAGCAGCTCGGACGGTTTGGCGGGGGAAGAAGAGCAGTTCTTC.

CDR3 in DNA: TGCGCCAGCAGCCGGGACACAGGGTCGGGTGGAGAGACCCAGTACTTC. Its protein product is CASSRDTGSGGETQYF. The chain links TRBV4-1 to TRBJ2-5, with D perhaps TRBD1 (6 bases). Trimming removed 4 bases from V and 4 bases from J, with 19 bases in between. The CDR3 runs to 16 residues. Germline V gene sequence: CDR1 MGHRA, CDR2 YSYEKL.

The CDR3 DNA reads TGTGCCAGCACCAAAGGGGGAATCTATAATTCACCCCTCCACTTT. Its protein product is CASTKGGIYNSPLHF. The chain couples TRBV25-1 to TRBJ1-6, with D possibly TRBD1 on 6 matching bases. V lost 7 bases and J 3 bases, leaving 13 bases between the germline ends. The length of the CDR3 is 15 residues. Germline CDR1 reads MGHDK; CDR2 reads SYGVNS. The variable domain in full, with the rest retrieved from reference TRBV25-1 and TRBJ1-6, is EADIYQTPRYLVIGTGKKITLECSQTMGHDKMYWYQQDPGMELHLIHYSYGVNSTEKGDLSSESTVSRIRTEHFPLTLESARPSHTSQYLCASTKGGIYNSPLHFGNGTRLTVT.

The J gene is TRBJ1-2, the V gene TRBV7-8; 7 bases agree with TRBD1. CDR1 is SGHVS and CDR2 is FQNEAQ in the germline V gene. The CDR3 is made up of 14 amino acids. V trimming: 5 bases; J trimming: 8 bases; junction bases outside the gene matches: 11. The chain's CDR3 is CASSPSGTEAGYTF. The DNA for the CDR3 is TGTGCCAGCAGCCCATCCGGGACAGAAGCGGGCTACACCTTC.

The CDR3 bases are TGCGCCAGCAGCGCGCGACAGGGTGCTGACAATGAGCAGTTCTTC. Amino acids: CASSARQGADNEQFF. The V and J genes are TRBV5-1 and TRBJ2-1; TRBD1 agrees at 7 bases. The ends lost 4 bases at V and 5 bases at J; junction bases unmatched: 9. The length of the CDR3 is 15 residues. Germline values: CDR1 SGHRS, CDR2 YFSETQ.

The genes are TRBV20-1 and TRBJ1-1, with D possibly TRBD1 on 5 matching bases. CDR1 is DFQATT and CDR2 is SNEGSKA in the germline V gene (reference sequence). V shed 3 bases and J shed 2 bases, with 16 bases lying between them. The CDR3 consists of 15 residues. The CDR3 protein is CSASRGQGFNTEAFF. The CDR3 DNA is TGCAGTGCTAGTAGGGGTCAGGGATTCAACACTGAAGCTTTCTTT.

The CDR3 loop reads CASSTGQGWAEAFF. In DNA, the CDR3 is TGCGCCAGCAGCACCGGACAGGGGTGGGCTGAAGCTTTCTTT. The V and J genes are TRBV5-1 and TRBJ1-1, with TRBD1 matching over 9 bases. J lost 6 bases, V lost 4 bases, and 7 bases had no gene match. The germline CDR1 and CDR2 sequences are SGHRS and YFSETQ. The CDR3 loop spans 14 amino acids. Combining the CDR3 with reference TRBV5-1 and TRBJ1-1 gives the whole variable domain KAGVTQTPRYLIKTRGQQVTLSCSPISGHRSVSWYQQTPGQGLQFLFEYFSETQRNKGNFPGRFSGRQFSNSRSEMNVSTLELGDSALYLCASSTGQGWAEAFFGQGTRLTVV.

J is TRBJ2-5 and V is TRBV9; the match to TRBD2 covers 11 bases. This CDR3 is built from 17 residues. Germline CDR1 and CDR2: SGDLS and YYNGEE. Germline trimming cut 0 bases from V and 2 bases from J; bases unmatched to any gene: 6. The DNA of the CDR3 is TGTGCCAGCAGCGTAGGGCCTAGCGGGGGGTATCAAGAGACCCAGTACTTC. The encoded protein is CASSVGPSGGYQETQYF.

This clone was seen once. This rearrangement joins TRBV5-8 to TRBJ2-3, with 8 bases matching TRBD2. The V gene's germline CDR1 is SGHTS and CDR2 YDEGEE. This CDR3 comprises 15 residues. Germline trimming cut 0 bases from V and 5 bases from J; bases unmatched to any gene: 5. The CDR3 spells CASSLGAGVLDTQYF. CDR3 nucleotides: TGTGCCAGCAGCTTGGGAGCGGGGGTTTTAGATACGCAGTATTTT.

The CDR3 loop is CASSETTTGAGELFF. The CDR3 coding sequence is TGTGCCAGCAGTGAGACTACGACAGGGGCCGGGGAGCTGTTTTTT. This rearrangement joins TRBV2 to TRBJ2-2; TRBD1 matches 8 bases. The CDR3 runs 15 residues. In germline, CDR1 is SNHLY, CDR2 FYNNEI. Trimming took 3 bases from V and 6 from J; bases not matched to a gene: 6.

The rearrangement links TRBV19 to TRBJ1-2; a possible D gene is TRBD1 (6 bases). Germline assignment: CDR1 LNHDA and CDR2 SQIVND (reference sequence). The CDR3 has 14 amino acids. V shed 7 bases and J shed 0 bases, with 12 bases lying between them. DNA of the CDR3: TGTGCCAGTACATACAGGGATACTAACTATGGCTACACCTTC. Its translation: CASTYRDTNYGYTF.

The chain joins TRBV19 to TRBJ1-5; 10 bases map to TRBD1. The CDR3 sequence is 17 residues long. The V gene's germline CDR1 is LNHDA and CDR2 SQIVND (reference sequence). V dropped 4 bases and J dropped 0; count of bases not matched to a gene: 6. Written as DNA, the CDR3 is TGTGCCAGTAGTACGGACAGGGGGGCCTATAGCAATCAGCCCCAGCATTTT. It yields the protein CASSTDRGAYSNQPQHF.

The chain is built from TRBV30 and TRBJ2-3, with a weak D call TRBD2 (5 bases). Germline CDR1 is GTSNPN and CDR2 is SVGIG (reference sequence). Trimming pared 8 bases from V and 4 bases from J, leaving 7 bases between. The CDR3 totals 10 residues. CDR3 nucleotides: TGTGCCCTGGAGGCAGATACGCAGTATTTT. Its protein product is CALEADTQYF.

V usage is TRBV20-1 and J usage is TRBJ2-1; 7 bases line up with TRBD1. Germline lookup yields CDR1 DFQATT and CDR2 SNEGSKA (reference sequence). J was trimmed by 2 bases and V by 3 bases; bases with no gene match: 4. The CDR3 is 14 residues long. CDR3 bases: TGCAGTGCTAGTTCTGGGACAGCCTACAATGAGCAGTTCTTC. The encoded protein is CSASSGTAYNEQFF.

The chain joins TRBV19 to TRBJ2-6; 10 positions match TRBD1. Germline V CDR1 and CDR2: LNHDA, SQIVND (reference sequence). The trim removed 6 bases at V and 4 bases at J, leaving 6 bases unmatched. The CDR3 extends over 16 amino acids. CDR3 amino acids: CASRPGTGEGANVLTF. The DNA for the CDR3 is TGTGCCAGTAGACCCGGGACAGGGGAAGGGGCCAACGTCCTGACTTTC. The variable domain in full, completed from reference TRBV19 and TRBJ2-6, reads DGGITQSPKYLFRKEGQNVTLSCEQNLNHDAMYWYRQDPGQGLRLIYYSQIVNDFQKGDIAEGYSVSREKKESFPLTVTSAQKNPTAFYLCASRPGTGEGANVLTFGAGSRLTVL.